This T cell receptor (beta chain) derives from a study of response to subunit inactivated influenza vaccine. Study-wide findings and caveats: Each seasonal influenza vaccination, the authors suggested, recruits few new T cells.

Via MiXCR, TCRdb re-called the RT-PCR reads, giving one row per CDR3 protein. The table shows 650,000 to 800,000 distinct CDR3 sequences, with approximately 13% occurring only once. The CDR3 runs to 17 residues. Germline V gene data show CDR1 as SEHNR and CDR2 as FQNEAQ (reference sequence). The J segment lost 1 base and the V segment lost 1 base, leaving 7 bases of the junction unmatched. This clonotype was seen only a few times. Its target is unknown. The genes are TRBV7-9 and TRBJ2-5; 9 nucleotides line up with TRBD2. This clonotype was sampled from a man aged 45-65 years who received an inactivated influenza vaccine. Sequencing used PBMCs from blood, obtained 14 to 15 days before vaccination. CDR3 region: CASSLEWERGVQETQYF. CDR3 bases: TGTGCCAGCAGCTTAGAATGGGAGCGGGGGGTCCAAGAGACCCAGTACTTC.